The clone carrying this T cell receptor (beta chain) came up a few times. As yet, its antigen is unknown. From the reads, TCRdb called clonotypes with MiXCR, one entry per CDR3 protein. The sample lists 200,000 to 300,000 distinct CDR3 sequences, roughly 13% occurring once. Trimming cost V 0 bases and J 0 bases; bases outside gene matches: 0. The CDR3 length is 16 residues. Germline lookup yields CDR1 SGHTA and CDR2 FQGNSA. The data are from a study of T cell repertoires in cytomegalovirus infection. On the study more broadly: TCR beta signatures that were public indicated CMV infection and matching HLA type. Notes on the study in general: Accumulated public TCR beta family frequency recognized individuals carrying CMV together with the relevant HLA. Dominating the ex vivo response were HLA-C-restricted CMV-specific TCR beta clonotypes.

Source material: PBMCs. The receptor's source is a human donor in good health (CMV status not recorded). Some clones in this sample may be carry-over from other donors' samples. This chain links TRBV7-2 with TRBJ2-1; 9 bases line up with TRBD2. Here the CDR3 reads CASSLASGSSYNEQFF. The CDR3, as DNA: TGTGCCAGCAGCTTAGCTAGCGGGAGCTCCTACAATGAGCAGTTCTTC.